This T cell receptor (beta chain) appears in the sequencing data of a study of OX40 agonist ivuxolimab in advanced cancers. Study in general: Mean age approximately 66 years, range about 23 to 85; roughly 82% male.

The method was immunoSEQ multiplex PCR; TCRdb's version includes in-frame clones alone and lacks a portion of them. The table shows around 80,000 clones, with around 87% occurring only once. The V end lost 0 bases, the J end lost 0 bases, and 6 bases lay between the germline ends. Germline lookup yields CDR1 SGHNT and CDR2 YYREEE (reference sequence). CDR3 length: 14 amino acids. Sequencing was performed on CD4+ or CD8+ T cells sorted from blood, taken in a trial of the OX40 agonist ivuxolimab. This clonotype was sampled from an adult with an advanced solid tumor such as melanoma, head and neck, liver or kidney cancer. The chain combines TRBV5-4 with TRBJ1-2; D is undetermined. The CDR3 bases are TGTGCCAGCAGCTTGGACGGTTCTAACTATGGCTACACCTTC. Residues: CASSLDGSNYGYTF.